This T cell receptor (beta chain) derives from a study of blood T cell repertoires in COVID-19. Study at large: Acute and convalescent COVID-19 samples came from the United States, Italy and Spain. The cDNA or gDNA used as material had been derived from T cells, B-cell-depleted T cells, or PBMCs.

Per the original methods: Estimation of nucleated cell counts was performed using reference gene primer amplification. Only in-frame clones appear in the TCRdb table, and some are missing; sequencing was by immunoSEQ multiplex PCR. For V, J and clone size, that table is used; D and trimming come from the DNA. Of some 120,000 clones listed, about 88% are singletons. Those enrolled in Seattle joined during active infection and were followed longitudinally afterward. The CDR3 contains 15 residues. Between the trimmed V and J ends, which lost 4 bases and 4 bases, there was a span of 17 bases. Looked up from germline, CDR1 is SGHNT and CDR2 is YYREEE (reference sequence).

The origin of this receptor is a man in his sixties with COVID-19, enrolled during active disease. The chain links TRBV5-4 to TRBJ1-2, with a weak D call TRBD1 (5 bases). Sequenced material: peripheral blood. The CDR3 sequence: CASSRAGGGVYGYTF. CDR3 DNA sequence: TGTGCCAGCAGCCGCGCGGGGGGGGGAGTCTATGGCTACACCTTC.